What follows are 8 T cell receptor beta chains derived from one specimen sequenced in a study of T cells after somatic rescue of genetic block. Assay: immunoSEQ multiplex PCR; the TCRdb copy retains only in-frame clones and omits some. The table lists roughly 120,000 clones, approximately 90% of them singletons, with roughly 1.5% in the top ten. The material sequenced was peripheral blood mononuclear cells (PBMCs). These receptors came from a woman aged 18-29 years.

The gene calls are TRBV4-1 and TRBJ1-5, with a possible D match to TRBD1 (5 bases). The CDR3 spans 14 residues. The germline V and J ends were trimmed by 3 bases and 8 bases, with 14 bases remaining between them. Germline-derived CDR1 and CDR2 are MGHRA and YSYEKL. In DNA, the CDR3 is TGCGCCAGCAGCCAGGGACCGGTTCGGGAGCCCCAGCATTTT. The encoded protein is CASSQGPVREPQHF.

A word on this clone: Other DNA sequences in the same sample also yield this CDR3. The rearrangement uses TRBV4-3 and TRBJ1-5; D is unresolved. Trimming pared 0 bases from V and 3 bases from J, leaving 3 bases between. CDR1 is LGHNA, CDR2 YSLEER, per germline. The CDR3 has 13 residues. The CDR3 DNA reads as TGCGCCAGCAGCCAAGAGTACAATCAGCCCCAGCATTTT. Its protein product is CASSQEYNQPQHF.

The chain links TRBV9 to TRBJ1-1, with 7 bases aligning to TRBD1. V was clipped by 4 bases and J by 8 bases; unmatched bases: 8. The CDR3 loop spans 13 amino acids. Germline CDR1 SGDLS, CDR2 YYNGEE. Written as DNA, the CDR3 is TGTGCCAGCAGCCCCTTTACGACAGGGGAAGCTTTCTTT. Protein sequence: CASSPFTTGEAFF.

The V gene is TRBV5-6, the J gene TRBJ1-1; possible D gene TRBD1, 5 bases. V lost 5 bases to trimming and J lost 1 base, with 15 bases between them. CDR3 size: 15 residues. Germline V CDR1 and CDR2: SGHDT, YYEEEE. CDR3 residues: CASSSPGEGNTEAFF. For the CDR3, the DNA is TGTGCCAGCAGTTCGCCGGGGGAGGGGAACACTGAAGCTTTCTTT.

The chain links TRBV5-5 to TRBJ1-2, with 7 bases aligning to TRBD1. CDR3 length equals 14 residues. In germline, CDR1 is SGHKS, CDR2 YYEKEE (reference sequence). The J segment lost 4 bases and the V segment lost 4 bases, leaving 7 bases of the junction unmatched. The CDR3 sequence: CASSGTDRFYGYTF. CDR3 nucleotide sequence: TGTGCCAGCAGCGGGACAGACAGATTCTATGGCTACACCTTC.

This chain joins TRBV5-1 and TRBJ2-1; D may be TRBD1 (6 bases). Trimming took 2 bases from V and 4 from J, leaving 10 bases between them. The CDR3 has 14 amino acids. Germline CDR1 reads SGHRS; CDR2 reads YFSETQ. CDR3 region: CASSFVQGYNEQFF. DNA for the CDR3: TGCGCCAGCAGCTTTGTCCAGGGGTACAATGAGCAGTTCTTC.

The chain links TRBV9 to TRBJ1-4; D is possibly TRBD1 (6 bases). Per germline, CDR1 SGDLS and CDR2 YYNGEE. Between the trimmed V and J ends, which lost 0 bases and 10 bases, there was a span of 10 bases. The CDR3 has 13 residues. CDR3 sequence (DNA): TGTGCCAGCAGCGTAGAGAGCAGGGGAAAACTGTTTTTT. Amino acids: CASSVESRGKLFF. Variable domain in full (rest from reference TRBV9 and TRBJ1-4): DSGVTQTPKHLITATGQRVTLRCSPRSGDLSVYWYQQSLDQGLQFLIQYYNGEERAKGNILERFSAQQFPDLHSELNLSSLELGDSALYFCASSVESRGKLFFGSGTQLSVL.

The V gene is TRBV7-6, the J gene TRBJ1-1; 9 nucleotides agree with TRBD1. CDR3 length: 15 residues. Germline CDR1 is SGHVS and CDR2 is FNYEAQ. V lost 4 bases to trimming and J lost 4 bases; unmatched junction nucleotides: 7. The CDR3 sequence is CASSYRQGVGTEAFF. CDR3 bases: TGTGCCAGCAGCTACAGACAGGGGGTAGGCACTGAAGCTTTCTTT.